One and the same sample provided the 7 T cell receptor beta chains below, sequenced in a study of regulatory T cells in long-lasting Graves disease. The time point is: newly diagnosed GD, antithyroid drugs for less than 3 months. The TCR library was prepared using RNA isolated from PBMCs. With iRepertoire HTBI primers and Arm-PCR of CDR3 regions, TCR beta libraries were built. One entry per CDR3 protein results from TCRdb running MiXCR on the multiplex PCR reads. The table includes roughly 420,000 distinct CDR3 sequences, roughly 15% detected once. This sample was shared with a second study, whose subject was T cells in Graves' hyperthyroidism and ophthalmopathy.

Sequencing was performed on peripheral blood mononuclear cells (PBMCs), taken at new diagnosis, from a patient treated with antithyroid drugs. These receptors all come from a woman aged 18 to 35 with Graves disease.

There are many counts of this clonotype. The V and J genes are TRBV7-9 and TRBJ1-1; TRBD1 matches 7 bases. The CDR3 is 13 amino acids. V shed 5 bases and J 2 bases; nucleotides not matched to a gene: 2. Germline V gene lookup returns CDR1 SEHNR and CDR2 FQNEAQ (reference sequence). Here the CDR3 reads CASSGDSNTEAFF. CDR3 coding DNA: TGTGCCAGCAGCGGGGACAGCAACACTGAAGCTTTCTTT. Complete variable domain (other parts from reference TRBV7-9 and TRBJ1-1): DTGVSQNPRHKITKRGQNVTFRCDPISEHNRLYWYRQTLGQGPEFLTYFQNEAQLEKSRLLSDRFSAERPKGSFSTLEIQRTEQGDSAMYLCASSGDSNTEAFFGQGTRLTVV.

This rearrangement joins TRBV12-3 or TRBV12-4 to TRBJ2-1, with D possibly TRBD2 on 6 matching bases. The CDR3 is made up of 15 amino acids. V lost 6 bases and J 8 bases, leaving 20 bases between the germline ends. CDR3 DNA: TGTGCCAGCAGCTTGAGCGGGCACACTAGGGATGAGCAGTTCTTC. This codes for CASSLSGHTRDEQFF.

This clonotype was seen ten or more times. This chain uses TRBV3-1 with TRBJ2-7; 13 bases are a match to TRBD2. The V segment lost 8 bases and the J segment 4 bases; nucleotides outside the gene matches: 11. CDR1 and CDR2 (germline): LGHDT, YNNKEL (reference sequence). The CDR3 loop spans 16 amino acids. In DNA form, the CDR3 reads TGTGCCAGCGGTCGGACTAGCGGGAGAAAAAGATACGAGCAGTACTTC. Translated, it gives CASGRTSGRKRYEQYF.

The chain uses TRBV24-1 and TRBJ2-2; 8 bases agree with TRBD1. The CDR3 spans 14 residues. CDR1 is KGHDR and CDR2 is SFDVKD in the germline V gene. Trimming took 3 bases from V and 7 from J; bases not matched to a gene: 3. CDR3 DNA sequence: TGTGCCACCAGTGATCTGACAGGGGACGGGGAGCTGTTTTTT. This codes for CATSDLTGDGELFF.

This clonotype was seen ten or more times. This chain links TRBV11-2 with TRBJ2-1; the D is unclear. Trimming cost V 7 bases and J 3 bases, with 7 bases left between them. The CDR3 extends over 12 amino acids. Germline CDR1 reads SGHAT; CDR2 reads FQNNGV. Here the CDR3 reads CASTLGYNEQFF. CDR3 sequence (DNA): TGTGCCAGCACCCTAGGCTACAATGAGCAGTTCTTC.

The gene calls are TRBV10-3 and TRBJ1-5; 8 nucleotides match TRBD1. Germline-derived CDR1 and CDR2 are ENHRY and SYGVKD. J was trimmed by 3 bases and V by 3 bases; bases with no gene match: 7. The CDR3 sequence is 16 residues long. CDR3 nucleotides: TGTGCCATCAGTGAAACGGACAGGGTTCCCAATCAGCCCCAGCATTTT. Encoded protein: CAISETDRVPNQPQHF.

In this sample, this clonotype turned up many times. The chain couples TRBV20-1 to TRBJ2-1, with D maybe TRBD2 (6 bases). CDR1 DFQATT and CDR2 SNEGSKA come from the germline V gene (reference sequence). This CDR3 comprises 13 residues. Trimming removed 2 bases from V and 7 bases from J, with 12 bases in between. In nucleotides, the CDR3 is TGCAGTGCTAGACGGACTAAAGGGAATGAGCAGTTCTTC. It encodes CSARRTKGNEQFF.